This is a list of T cell receptor beta chains from one sample in a study of shared clonotypes between healthy human individuals. Sequenced by immunoSEQ multiplex PCR; TCRdb stores in-frame clones only, minus some. The sample carries 2 million to 2.5 million clones, 85% to 95% recorded once. Sequenced sample: naive CD4+ T cells from PBMCs. These receptors were obtained from a man aged 18 to 29 in good health. Some clones in this sample may be carry-over from other donors' samples. Both conserved end residues are part of each CDR3. Expanded clones get a size class; other rows say once, few or many, or leave the size out.

V: TRBV2; J: TRBJ1-2; length: 15; size: NA; CDR3: CASSLREDDRHGYTF
V: TRBV6-6; J: TRBJ2-1; length: 12; size: NA; CDR3: CASSRTENEQFF
V: TRBV7-2; J: TRBJ2-7; length: 15; size: NA; CDR3: CASSLTGTGLYEQYF
V: TRBV4-3; J: TRBJ2-1; length: 14; size: NA; CDR3: CASSQSREYSEQFF
V: TRBV7-9; J: TRBJ2-5; length: 15; size: NA; CDR3: CASSFRVLGPGTQYF
V: TRBV27; J: TRBJ2-7; length: 14; size: NA; CDR3: CASSLLGTAYEQYF
V: TRBV7-2; J: TRBJ2-7; length: 15; size: NA; CDR3: CASSFRSAGEGEQYF
V: TRBV7-8; J: TRBJ1-1; length: 14; size: NA; CDR3: CASSLGGFDTEAFF
V: TRBV28; J: TRBJ2-2; length: 15; size: NA; CDR3: CASRGGTGNTGELFF
V: TRBV28; J: TRBJ2-2; length: 13; size: NA; CDR3: CASIRPNTGELFF
V: TRBV5-1; J: TRBJ1-5; length: 15; size: NA; CDR3: CASSSVTGFYQPQHF
V: TRBV10-3; J: TRBJ2-6; length: 19; size: NA; CDR3: CAISERGLGPFSGANVLTF
V: TRBV5-1; J: TRBJ2-5; length: 13; size: NA; CDR3: CASSLGFPETQYF
V: TRBV28; J: TRBJ1-1; length: 11; size: NA; CDR3: CASSFDSEAFF
V: TRBV7-3; J: TRBJ2-1; length: 15; size: NA; CDR3: CASSLRRGSYNEQFF
V: TRBV27; J: TRBJ2-2; length: 16; size: NA; CDR3: CASRTNRDLNTGELFF
V: TRBV11-2; J: TRBJ2-1; length: 16; size: NA; CDR3: CASSPLAGGPDNEQFF
V: TRBV19; J: NA; length: 18; size: once; CDR3: CASSVPGQGVGPLQTQYF
V: TRBV6-1; J: TRBJ1-5; length: 15; size: NA; CDR3: CASSEGWGSNQPQHF
V: TRBV9; J: TRBJ1-3; length: 15; size: NA; CDR3: CASSPTAGNGNTIYF
V: TRBV30; J: TRBJ2-1; length: 13; size: once; CDR3: CAWSASSYNEQFF
V: TRBV19; J: TRBJ1-4; length: 14; size: once; CDR3: CASSISAGDVKLFF
V: TRBV20-1; J: TRBJ1-2; length: 11; size: NA; CDR3: CSARGRRGYTF
V: TRBV25-1; J: TRBJ1-1; length: 16; size: NA; CDR3: CASSEYGGPTGGRAFF
V: TRBV5-1; J: TRBJ2-3; length: 17; size: NA; CDR3: CASSLVTEAGFTDTQYF
V: TRBV19; J: TRBJ2-7; length: 12; size: once; CDR3: CASAARGGEQYF
V: TRBV5-6; J: TRBJ1-3; length: 16; size: NA; CDR3: CASSLARRYSGNTIYF
V: TRBV28; J: TRBJ1-4; length: 14; size: NA; CDR3: CASRGGGANEKLFF
V: TRBV21-1; J: TRBJ1-1; length: 17; size: NA; CDR3: CASSKCMRAGCGTEAFF
V: TRBV15; J: TRBJ2-5; length: 17; size: NA; CDR3: CATSRPREGRARETQYF
V: TRBV18; J: TRBJ1-6; length: 17; size: once; CDR3: CASSPYGGSSYNSPLHF
V: TRBV5-8; J: TRBJ2-3; length: 15; size: NA; CDR3: CASSPSGRVTDTQYF
V: TRBV28; J: TRBJ2-1; length: 12; size: NA; CDR3: CATGGGFYEQFF
V: TRBV11-2; J: TRBJ1-4; length: 15; size: NA; CDR3: CASSLTGQVGEKLFF
V: TRBV9; J: TRBJ1-6; length: 15; size: NA; CDR3: CASSRGDSSNSPLHF
V: TRBV18; J: TRBJ1-1; length: 12; size: few; CDR3: CASSPPAGEAFF
V: TRBV2; J: TRBJ2-7; length: 13; size: NA; CDR3: CASIPGPTYEQYF
V: TRBV10-3; J: TRBJ2-1; length: 15; size: NA; CDR3: CAISRLAGEYNEQFF
V: TRBV5-1; J: TRBJ1-5; length: 14; size: NA; CDR3: CASSVGEGYQPQHF
V: TRBV29-1; J: NA; length: 16; size: NA; CDR3: CSVVARLAGGSYEQYF
V: TRBV27; J: TRBJ1-1; length: 16; size: NA; CDR3: CASSFLQGHGNTEAFF
V: TRBV7-9; J: TRBJ1-2; length: 14; size: once; CDR3: CASTQGQGADGYTF
V: TRBV28; J: TRBJ1-3; length: 15; size: NA; CDR3: CASEAADYSGNTIYF
V: TRBV19; J: TRBJ2-7; length: 13; size: NA; CDR3: CASSIQMGGRVDF
V: TRBV28; J: TRBJ2-1; length: 15; size: NA; CDR3: CASSLSGQPYNEQFF
V: TRBV29-1; J: TRBJ2-1; length: 13; size: NA; CDR3: CSVVPGGSNEQFF
V: TRBV2; J: TRBJ2-7; length: 14; size: NA; CDR3: CASLTNTYSYEQYF
V: TRBV5-5; J: TRBJ1-2; length: 14; size: NA; CDR3: CASSRDGSNYGYTF
V: TRBV5-6; J: TRBJ2-1; length: 19; size: NA; CDR3: CASSRQLAGELGSYNEQFF
V: TRBV7-9; J: TRBJ1-2; length: 16; size: NA; CDR3: CASSFWAEQGVGGYTF
V: TRBV5-1; J: TRBJ2-5; length: 14; size: NA; CDR3: CASSLWGREETQYF
V: TRBV7-2; J: TRBJ1-3; length: 17; size: NA; CDR3: CASSSRDRGLRGNTIYF
V: TRBV5-1; J: TRBJ2-7; length: 14; size: NA; CDR3: CASSLAYDAGEQYF
V: TRBV7-3; J: TRBJ2-1; length: 19; size: NA; CDR3: CASSLMARVSAGVSNEQFF
V: TRBV6-5; J: TRBJ2-7; length: 15; size: NA; CDR3: CASSYFWTEHYEQYF
V: TRBV28; J: TRBJ2-6; length: 15; size: NA; CDR3: CASSGPPAGANVLTF
V: TRBV27; J: TRBJ1-5; length: 14; size: NA; CDR3: CASSFQGLNQPQHF
V: TRBV28; J: TRBJ1-2; length: 13; size: NA; CDR3: CASSFRENYGYTF
V: TRBV7-2; J: TRBJ2-7; length: 16; size: NA; CDR3: CASSSNSGSLTYEQYF
V: TRBV18; J: TRBJ2-5; length: 14; size: NA; CDR3: CASSQLAGRETQYF